The rows below give T cell receptor beta chains drawn from one sample of a study of radiotherapy plus CTLA-4 blockade in lung cancer. Clones were read by immunoSEQ multiplex PCR, and TCRdb kept only the in-frame ones, dropping some. Here the sample spans more than 30,000 clones, roughly four fifths being singletons. The specimen comprised peripheral blood, sampled from a patient treated with radiotherapy plus ipilimumab. The receptors here all came from a human donor with non-small cell lung cancer that progressed on radiotherapy plus ipilimumab. The CDR3 runs from the conserved cysteine through the conserved F or W. Each record gives: J gene, clone size, D gene, V gene, CDR3 length, CDR3 protein, CDR3 DNA. A D gene is named only where the DNA matches it firmly. Expanded clones get a size class; other rows say once, few or many, or leave the size out.

j_gene: TRBJ2-7
abundance: NA
d_gene: TRBD2
v_gene: TRBV14
len: 15
CDR3aa: CASSPSSGGRYEQYF
CDR3nt: TGTGCCAGCAGCCCGTCTAGCGGGGGGCGCTACGAGCAGTACTTC

j_gene: TRBJ1-2
abundance: NA
d_gene: TRBD1
v_gene: TRBV5-4
len: 14
CDR3aa: CASSPDRGAYGYTF
CDR3nt: TGTGCCAGCAGCCCAGACAGGGGAGCCTATGGCTACACCTTC

j_gene: TRBJ1-2
abundance: NA
d_gene: NA
v_gene: TRBV9
len: 12
CDR3aa: CASSAQGKGYTF
CDR3nt: TGTGCCAGCAGCGCCCAGGGCAAAGGCTACACCTTC

j_gene: TRBJ1-2
abundance: NA
d_gene: TRBD1
v_gene: TRBV6-1
len: 14
CDR3aa: CASSEEDRVYGYTF
CDR3nt: TGTGCCAGCAGTGAAGAAGACAGGGTCTATGGCTACACCTTC

j_gene: TRBJ2-1
abundance: NA
d_gene: TRBD2
v_gene: TRBV9
len: 18
CDR3aa: CASRPGLAGGISYNEQFF
CDR3nt: TGTGCCAGCAGGCCGGGACTAGCGGGGGGGATATCCTACAATGAGCAGTTCTTC

j_gene: TRBJ2-1
abundance: NA
d_gene: TRBD2
v_gene: TRBV7-9
len: 14
CDR3aa: CASTPKTSVNEQFF
CDR3nt: TGTGCCAGCACCCCAAAAACTAGCGTGAATGAGCAGTTCTTC

j_gene: TRBJ1-1
abundance: NA
d_gene: NA
v_gene: TRBV4-1
len: 14
CDR3aa: CASSQRSVTPEAFF
CDR3nt: TGCGCCAGCAGCCAACGGTCCGTTACCCCTGAAGCTTTCTTT

j_gene: TRBJ1-1
abundance: few
d_gene: TRBD1
v_gene: TRBV10-3
len: 15
CDR3aa: CAISPTTGRNTEAFF
CDR3nt: TGTGCCATCAGTCCGACGACAGGGAGGAACACTGAAGCTTTCTTT

j_gene: TRBJ2-1
abundance: NA
d_gene: NA
v_gene: TRBV5-1
len: 17
CDR3aa: CASSLAGTSSSYNEQFF
CDR3nt: TGCGCCAGCAGCTTGGCCGGGACTTCCAGCTCCTACAATGAGCAGTTCTTC

j_gene: TRBJ1-3
abundance: NA
d_gene: TRBD1
v_gene: TRBV6-5
len: 15
CDR3aa: CASSAQGAVRNTIYF
CDR3nt: TGTGCCAGCAGTGCACAGGGGGCCGTTAGAAACACCATATATTTT

j_gene: TRBJ1-5
abundance: NA
d_gene: NA
v_gene: TRBV23-1
len: 11
CDR3aa: CASSPREPQHF
CDR3nt: TGCGCCAGCAGTCCGAGGGAGCCCCAGCATTTT

j_gene: TRBJ2-5
abundance: NA
d_gene: TRBD1
v_gene: TRBV9
len: 13
CDR3aa: CASSSGGWETQYF
CDR3nt: TGTGCCAGCAGCTCAGGGGGCTGGGAGACCCAGTACTTC

j_gene: TRBJ2-5
abundance: NA
d_gene: NA
v_gene: TRBV6-1
len: 12
CDR3aa: CASSGGVETQYF
CDR3nt: TGTGCCAGCAGCGGCGGGGTTGAGACCCAGTACTTC

j_gene: TRBJ1-1
abundance: few
d_gene: NA
v_gene: TRBV19
len: 16
CDR3aa: CASSIDHMGSHTEAFF
CDR3nt: TGTGCCAGTAGTATAGATCATATGGGCAGCCACACTGAAGCTTTCTTT

j_gene: TRBJ1-2
abundance: NA
d_gene: NA
v_gene: TRBV11-2
len: 13
CDR3aa: CASSQIGIYGYTF
CDR3nt: TGTGCCAGCAGTCAAATCGGGATATATGGCTACACCTTC

j_gene: TRBJ2-7
abundance: NA
d_gene: NA
v_gene: TRBV4-2
len: 13
CDR3aa: CASSQVESDKQYF
CDR3nt: TGTGCCAGCAGCCAAGTAGAGAGTGACAAGCAGTACTTC

j_gene: TRBJ1-6
abundance: few
d_gene: NA
v_gene: TRBV5-4
len: 15
CDR3aa: CASSQESRGNSPLHF
CDR3nt: TGCGCCAGCAGCCAAGAGTCCAGGGGAAATTCACCCCTCCACTTT

j_gene: TRBJ2-7
abundance: NA
d_gene: NA
v_gene: TRBV5-5
len: 15
CDR3aa: CASSLVLGTYYEQYF
CDR3nt: TGTGCCAGCAGCTTGGTGTTGGGCACATACTACGAGCAGTACTTC

j_gene: TRBJ2-1
abundance: NA
d_gene: TRBD2
v_gene: TRBV19
len: 16
CDR3aa: CASSAETSGGLGEQFF
CDR3nt: TGTGCCAGTAGTGCCGAAACTAGCGGGGGGCTAGGCGAGCAGTTCTTC

j_gene: TRBJ2-7
abundance: NA
d_gene: NA
v_gene: TRBV6-1
len: 13
CDR3aa: CATQITSSYEQYF
CDR3nt: TGTGCCACCCAGATCACATCCTCCTACGAGCAGTACTTC

j_gene: TRBJ1-6
abundance: NA
d_gene: NA
v_gene: TRBV4-3
len: 13
CDR3aa: CASSPDSNSPLHF
CDR3nt: TGCGCCAGCAGCCCGGACAGTAATTCACCCCTCCACTTT

j_gene: TRBJ1-1
abundance: NA
d_gene: TRBD1
v_gene: TRBV6-6
len: 12
CDR3aa: CASSYNRGEAFF
CDR3nt: TGTGCCAGCAGTTATAACAGGGGTGAAGCTTTCTTT

j_gene: TRBJ2-2
abundance: NA
d_gene: NA
v_gene: TRBV5-8
len: 14
CDR3aa: CASSLLEYTGELFF
CDR3nt: TGTGCCAGCAGCTTGTTAGAGTACACCGGGGAGCTGTTTTTT

j_gene: TRBJ1-5
abundance: NA
d_gene: NA
v_gene: TRBV20-1
len: 11
CDR3aa: CSAAGNQPQHF
CDR3nt: TGCAGTGCTGCGGGCAATCAGCCCCAGCATTTT

j_gene: TRBJ1-1
abundance: NA
d_gene: TRBD1
v_gene: TRBV18
len: 15
CDR3aa: CASSLSTGGRTEAFF
CDR3nt: TGTGCCAGCTCACTTAGTACAGGGGGCCGCACTGAAGCTTTCTTT

j_gene: TRBJ2-1
abundance: NA
d_gene: NA
v_gene: TRBV11-2
len: 15
CDR3aa: CASSLEGQVYNEQFF
CDR3nt: TGTGCCAGCAGCTTAGAGGGGCAGGTCTACAATGAGCAGTTCTTC

j_gene: TRBJ1-2
abundance: NA
d_gene: NA
v_gene: TRBV5-1
len: 13
CDR3aa: CASSLTDTGGYTF
CDR3nt: TGCGCCAGCAGCTTAACGGATACGGGGGGCTACACCTTC

j_gene: TRBJ2-2
abundance: NA
d_gene: NA
v_gene: TRBV11-3
len: 15
CDR3aa: CASSLRDTYTGELFF
CDR3nt: TGTGCCAGCAGCCTGAGGGACACTTACACCGGGGAGCTGTTTTTT

j_gene: TRBJ1-6
abundance: NA
d_gene: TRBD1
v_gene: TRBV5-5
len: 16
CDR3aa: CASSLAYRGSNSPLHF
CDR3nt: TGTGCCAGCAGCTTGGCCTACAGGGGAAGTAATTCACCCCTCCACTTT

j_gene: TRBJ2-7
abundance: NA
d_gene: TRBD2
v_gene: TRBV14
len: 18
CDR3aa: CASSQGPLAGGISYEQYF
CDR3nt: TGTGCCAGCAGCCAAGGCCCACTAGCGGGGGGGATCTCCTACGAGCAGTACTTC

j_gene: TRBJ2-5
abundance: NA
d_gene: TRBD2
v_gene: TRBV4-3
len: 17
CDR3aa: CASSQGLAGLTQETQYF
CDR3nt: TGCGCCAGCAGCCAAGGACTAGCGGGGCTGACTCAAGAGACCCAGTACTTC

j_gene: TRBJ2-5
abundance: NA
d_gene: NA
v_gene: TRBV7-2
len: 12
CDR3aa: CASRQFQETQYF
CDR3nt: TGTGCCAGCCGACAGTTTCAAGAGACCCAGTACTTC

j_gene: TRBJ1-2
abundance: NA
d_gene: NA
v_gene: TRBV11-2
len: 15
CDR3aa: CASRSTRDSVTGYTF
CDR3nt: TGTGCCAGCAGATCCACCAGGGACTCAGTTACTGGCTACACCTTC

j_gene: TRBJ2-6
abundance: NA
d_gene: NA
v_gene: TRBV2
len: 16
CDR3aa: CASSEEGRAGANVLTF
CDR3nt: TGTGCCAGCAGTGAGGAGGGCCGGGCCGGGGCCAACGTCCTGACTTTC

j_gene: TRBJ2-2
abundance: NA
d_gene: TRBD1
v_gene: TRBV27
len: 15
CDR3aa: CASKPGQGDAGELFF
CDR3nt: TGTGCCAGCAAGCCGGGACAGGGAGACGCCGGGGAGCTGTTTTTT

j_gene: TRBJ2-7
abundance: NA
d_gene: TRBD1
v_gene: TRBV4-2
len: 14
CDR3aa: CASSQGQGYIEQYF
CDR3nt: TGTGCCAGCAGCCAGGGACAGGGGTATATCGAGCAGTACTTC

j_gene: TRBJ2-3
abundance: NA
d_gene: TRBD2
v_gene: TRBV6-5
len: 12
CDR3aa: CASGGGTDTQYF
CDR3nt: TGTGCCAGCGGGGGGGGCACAGATACGCAGTATTTT

j_gene: TRBJ1-2
abundance: NA
d_gene: NA
v_gene: TRBV7-8
len: 15
CDR3aa: CASSLRQGQVGGYTF
CDR3nt: TGTGCCAGCAGCTTACGCCAGGGGCAAGTGGGAGGCTACACCTTC

j_gene: TRBJ2-3
abundance: NA
d_gene: NA
v_gene: TRBV7-9
len: 13
CDR3aa: CAGTSSDTDTQYF
CDR3nt: TGTGCCGGGACTTCCTCCGACACAGATACGCAGTATTTT

j_gene: TRBJ1-1
abundance: NA
d_gene: NA
v_gene: TRBV2
len: 15
CDR3aa: CASRLQAAPNTEAFF
CDR3nt: TGTGCCAGCAGACTACAGGCGGCGCCGAACACTGAAGCTTTCTTT

j_gene: TRBJ1-1
abundance: NA
d_gene: NA
v_gene: TRBV19
len: 12
CDR3aa: CASSPRQTEAFF
CDR3nt: TGTGCCAGTAGTCCAAGACAAACTGAAGCTTTCTTT

j_gene: TRBJ1-6
abundance: NA
d_gene: TRBD1
v_gene: TRBV9
len: 15
CDR3aa: CASSVQGASNSPLHF
CDR3nt: TGTGCCAGCAGCGTGCAGGGGGCGAGTAATTCACCCCTCCACTTT

j_gene: TRBJ2-7
abundance: NA
d_gene: NA
v_gene: TRBV5-3
len: 14
CDR3aa: CARSLRSSSYEQYF
CDR3nt: TGTGCCAGAAGCTTGAGGAGCAGCTCCTACGAGCAGTACTTC

j_gene: TRBJ1-2
abundance: NA
d_gene: TRBD1
v_gene: TRBV6-6
len: 16
CDR3aa: CASSNPTGTGYYGYTF
CDR3nt: TGTGCCAGCAGCAACCCCACCGGGACAGGTTACTATGGCTACACCTTC

j_gene: TRBJ1-1
abundance: NA
d_gene: TRBD1
v_gene: TRBV5-1
len: 17
CDR3aa: CASSPQGAGVGNTEAFF
CDR3nt: TGCGCCAGCAGCCCTCAGGGGGCAGGCGTGGGGAACACTGAAGCTTTCTTT

j_gene: TRBJ1-5
abundance: NA
d_gene: NA
v_gene: TRBV11-3
len: 12
CDR3aa: CASSSVRQPQHF
CDR3nt: TGTGCCAGCAGCTCTGTCAGACAGCCCCAGCATTTT

j_gene: TRBJ2-3
abundance: once
d_gene: TRBD1
v_gene: TRBV5-1
len: 16
CDR3aa: CASSSMGQSFTDTQYF
CDR3nt: TGCGCCAGCAGCTCAATGGGACAGTCCTTCACAGATACGCAGTATTTT

j_gene: TRBJ1-5
abundance: NA
d_gene: TRBD1
v_gene: TRBV6-5
len: 15
CDR3aa: CASRPGQGNNQPQHF
CDR3nt: TGTGCCAGCAGGCCGGGACAGGGAAACAATCAGCCCCAGCATTTT

j_gene: TRBJ1-1
abundance: NA
d_gene: NA
v_gene: TRBV19
len: 12
CDR3aa: CASRPRDFEAFF
CDR3nt: TGTGCCAGTAGACCCAGGGATTTTGAAGCTTTCTTT

j_gene: TRBJ2-5
abundance: once
d_gene: TRBD2
v_gene: TRBV7-9
len: 13
CDR3aa: CASQGLAGETQYF
CDR3nt: TGTGCCAGCCAAGGGCTAGCGGGAGAGACCCAGTACTTC